This TCR beta chain was observed in a study of graft-versus-host responses after intestinal transplantation. Study details: Recipients were all induced with anti-thymocyte globulin, then given tacrolimus and steroids for around three years. Whole-study findings and limits: In patients with graft-donor T cell macrochimerism, allograft graft-versus-host to host-versus-graft clonal ratios were high. There was an association between peak levels of circulating GvH clones and early post-transplant HvG declines.

Profiling relied on immunoSEQ multiplex PCR, and the TCRdb table lists in-frame clones only, not all of them. This sample has more than 20,000 clones, with 89% found just once. This CDR3 region has 14 residues. V was clipped by 6 bases and J by 8 bases; unmatched bases: 9. Germline CDR1 and CDR2: KGHSH and LQKENI. A note on this clone: The target antigen is unknown.

This sample comprised PBMCs, obtained approximately 65 days after intestinal transplantation. The gene calls are TRBV18 and TRBJ1-2; 10 bases map to TRBD1. The receptor was isolated from a human patient who received an intestinal transplant, so some T cells may come from the graft donor. CDR3 in amino acids: CASSPDRGREGYTF. The CDR3 DNA follows: TGTGCCAGCTCGCCGGACAGGGGGAGAGAGGGCTACACCTTC.